The clone carrying this TCR beta chain was observed at least ten times. The entry originates in a study of blood T cells in healthy people across ages. Using a J-beta primer mix together with a sample-barcoded 5' primer, a second PCR was run for roughly 6 to 11 cycles. Each cDNA molecule was tagged by a template-switch adaptor with 12 random nucleotides. TCRdb used MiXCR to reprocess the 5' RACE reads, holding one entry per CDR3 protein. This repertoire shows more than 650,000 distinct CDR3 sequences, about a fifth found once; its top ten account for about 22%. This CDR3 contains 16 residues. V trimming: 3 bases; J trimming: 2 bases; junction bases outside the gene matches: 7. Germline CDR1 and CDR2: SGHRS and YFSETQ.

The source is a man between 65 and 79 years old in good health. Source material: blood. This chain connects TRBV5-1 to TRBJ2-2; 7 nucleotides match TRBD1. The CDR3 spells CASSSTGTVNTGELFF. CDR3 coding DNA: TGCGCCAGCAGCTCGACCGGGACAGTCAACACCGGGGAGCTGTTTTTT.